The rows below give T cell receptor beta chains drawn from one sample of a study of blood T cell repertoires in COVID-19. Sequencing was performed with immunoSEQ multiplex PCR; in TCRdb, only in-frame clones are kept and a portion is missing. The data hold around 700,000 clones, with approximately 90% observed a single time. The sequencing input was peripheral blood. The source is a young woman with acute or convalescent COVID-19. Each CDR3 is given with its conserved first and last residue. Fields, in order: D gene, V gene, J gene, clone size, CDR3 DNA, CDR3 protein. The D gene is left open where the match is weak. Only part of the rows carry a size: once, few, many, or a class if the clone is expanded.

NA,TRBV5-1,TRBJ2-3,NA,TGCGCCAGCAGCCCTGACACCGCTTTCACAGATACGCAGTATTTT,CASSPDTAFTDTQYF
TRBD1,TRBV3-1/TRBV3-2,TRBJ1-5,NA,TGTGCCAGCAGCCCCGGGACAGGGTATCAGCCCCAGCATTTT,CASSPGTGYQPQHF
NA,TRBV4-1,TRBJ2-7,once,TGCGCCAGCAGTGGGGTGGGGCACGAGCAGTACTTC,CASSGVGHEQYF
NA,TRBV5-1,TRBJ2-1,NA,TGCGCCAGCAGCTTGGGCCACCGGGACAACAATGAGCAGTTCTTC,CASSLGHRDNNEQFF
NA,TRBV12-3/TRBV12-4,TRBJ1-2,few,TGTGCCAGCAGTTTACAGGGGAGCTATGGCTACACCTTC,CASSLQGSYGYTF
NA,TRBV7-2,TRBJ1-5,NA,TGTGCCAGCAGCTTAGTTCCCACGGAGCCCCAGCATTTT,CASSLVPTEPQHF
TRBD1,TRBV30,TRBJ1-2,few,TGTGCCTGGAGTGAAGGGACAGGGGACTATGGCTACACCTTC,CAWSEGTGDYGYTF
TRBD1,TRBV19,TRBJ1-1,NA,TGTGCCAGTAGAAACAGGGGGTCCAACACTGAAGCTTTCTTT,CASRNRGSNTEAFF
TRBD2,TRBV6-2/TRBV6-3,TRBJ2-5,NA,TGTGCCAGCAGTTACCCGACTAGCGTGTTAGAGACCCAGTACTTC,CASSYPTSVLETQYF
NA,TRBV5-6,TRBJ2-2,NA,TGTGCCAGCAGCCTGACTCGGAACACCGGGGAGCTGTTTTTT,CASSLTRNTGELFF
TRBD1,TRBV6-4,TRBJ2-1,NA,TGTGCCAGCCCCTCACCCGGGACAGGGGGCAAAAAGGAGCAGTTCTTC,CASPSPGTGGKKEQFF
NA,TRBV18,TRBJ1-3,NA,TGTGCCAGCTCACCCTGGACAGAGAGCTCTGGAAACACCATATATTTT,CASSPWTESSGNTIYF
NA,TRBV4-1,TRBJ1-1,NA,TGCGCCAGCAGCCAATCCCCTGCAGGGGTGAACACTGAAGCTTTCTTT,CASSQSPAGVNTEAFF
TRBD1,TRBV10-2,TRBJ1-6,NA,TGCGCCAGCAGGGGAACAGGGGCCCCTTCACCCCTCCACTTT,CASRGTGAPSPLHF
NA,TRBV6-5,TRBJ1-2,NA,TGTGCCAGTTGGGCAGGCTCTAACTATGGCTACACCTTC,CASWAGSNYGYTF
NA,TRBV7-9,TRBJ2-7,NA,TGTGCCAGCAGCTTAGGGCGGACACTGGGTGAGCAGTACTTC,CASSLGRTLGEQYF
NA,TRBV30,TRBJ1-4,few,TGTGCCTGGAGTAGGGGACACCGAATGCCCGAAAAACTGTTTTTT,CAWSRGHRMPEKLFF